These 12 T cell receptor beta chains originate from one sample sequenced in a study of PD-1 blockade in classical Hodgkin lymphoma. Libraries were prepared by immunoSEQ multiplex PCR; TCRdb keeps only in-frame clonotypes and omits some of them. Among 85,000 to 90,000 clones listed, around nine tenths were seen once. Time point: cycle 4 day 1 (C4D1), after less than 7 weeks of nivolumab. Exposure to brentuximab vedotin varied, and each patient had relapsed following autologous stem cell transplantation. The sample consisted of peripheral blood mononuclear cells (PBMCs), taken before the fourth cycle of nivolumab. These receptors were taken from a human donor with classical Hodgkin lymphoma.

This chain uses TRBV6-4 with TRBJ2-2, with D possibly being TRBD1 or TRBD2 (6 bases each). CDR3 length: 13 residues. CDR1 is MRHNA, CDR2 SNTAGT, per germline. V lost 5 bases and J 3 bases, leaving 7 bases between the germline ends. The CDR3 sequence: CASSRGDTGELFF. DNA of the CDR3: TGTGCCAGCAGTAGGGGGGACACCGGGGAGCTGTTTTTT.

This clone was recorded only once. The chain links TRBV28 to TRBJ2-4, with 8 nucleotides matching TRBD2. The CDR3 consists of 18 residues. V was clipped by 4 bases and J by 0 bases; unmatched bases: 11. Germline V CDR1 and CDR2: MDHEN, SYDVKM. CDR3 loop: CASSSLAGLLLAKNIQYF. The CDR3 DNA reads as TGTGCCAGCAGTTCCCTAGCGGGTTTACTACTAGCCAAAAACATTCAGTACTTC.

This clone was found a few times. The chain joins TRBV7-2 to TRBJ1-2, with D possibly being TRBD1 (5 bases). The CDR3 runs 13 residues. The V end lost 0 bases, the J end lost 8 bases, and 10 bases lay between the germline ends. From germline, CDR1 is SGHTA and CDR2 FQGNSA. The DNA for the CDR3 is TGTGCCAGCAGCTTAGCAGGGACTGGGGGCTACACCTTC. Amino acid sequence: CASSLAGTGGYTF. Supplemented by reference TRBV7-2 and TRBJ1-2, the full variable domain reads GAGVSQSPSNKVTEKGKDVELRCDPISGHTALYWYRQSLGQGLEFLIYFQGNSAPDKSGLPSDRFSAERTGGSVSTLTIQRTQQEDSAVYLCASSLAGTGGYTFGSGTRLTVV.

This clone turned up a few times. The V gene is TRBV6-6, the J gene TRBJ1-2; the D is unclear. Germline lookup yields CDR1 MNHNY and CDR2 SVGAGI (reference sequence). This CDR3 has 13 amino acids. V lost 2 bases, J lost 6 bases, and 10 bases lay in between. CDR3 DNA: TGTGCCAGCAGTTACGTGGGTGGTCATGGCTACACCTTC. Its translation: CASSYVGGHGYTF.

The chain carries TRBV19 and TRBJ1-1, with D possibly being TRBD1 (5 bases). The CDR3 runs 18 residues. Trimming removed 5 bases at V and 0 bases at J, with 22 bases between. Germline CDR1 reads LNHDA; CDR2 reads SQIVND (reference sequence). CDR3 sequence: CASSYRGRQTSLNTEAFF. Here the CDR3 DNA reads TGTGCCAGTAGTTATAGGGGACGTCAGACAAGCTTGAACACTGAAGCTTTCTTT. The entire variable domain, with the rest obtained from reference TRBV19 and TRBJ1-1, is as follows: DGGITQSPKYLFRKEGQNVTLSCEQNLNHDAMYWYRQDPGQGLRLIYYSQIVNDFQKGDIAEGYSVSREKKESFPLTVTSAQKNPTAFYLCASSYRGRQTSLNTEAFFGQGTRLTVV.

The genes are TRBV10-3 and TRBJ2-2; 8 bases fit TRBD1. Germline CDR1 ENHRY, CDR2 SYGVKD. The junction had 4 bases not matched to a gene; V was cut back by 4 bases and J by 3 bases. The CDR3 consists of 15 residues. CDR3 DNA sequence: TGTGCCATCAGTGGGACAGGGTCGCACACCGGGGAGCTGTTTTTT. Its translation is CAISGTGSHTGELFF.

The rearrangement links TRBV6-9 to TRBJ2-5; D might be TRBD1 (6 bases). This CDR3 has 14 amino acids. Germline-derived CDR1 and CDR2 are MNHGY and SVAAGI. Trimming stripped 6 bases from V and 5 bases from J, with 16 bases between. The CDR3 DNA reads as TGTGCCAGCAGGGTCAGGGGAGCTAAGGAGACCCAGTACTTC. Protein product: CASRVRGAKETQYF.

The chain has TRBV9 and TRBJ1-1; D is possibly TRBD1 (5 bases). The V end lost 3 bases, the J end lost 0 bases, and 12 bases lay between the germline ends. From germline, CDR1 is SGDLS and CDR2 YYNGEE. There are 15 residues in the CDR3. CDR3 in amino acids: CASSGLQGVNTEAFF. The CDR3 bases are TGTGCCAGCAGCGGACTCCAAGGGGTGAACACTGAAGCTTTCTTT.

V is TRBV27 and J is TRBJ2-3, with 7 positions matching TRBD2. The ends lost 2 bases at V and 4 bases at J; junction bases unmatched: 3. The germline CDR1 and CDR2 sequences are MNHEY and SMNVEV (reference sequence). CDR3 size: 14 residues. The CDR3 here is CASSLGRGADTQYF. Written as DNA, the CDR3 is TGTGCCAGCAGTTTAGGGAGGGGTGCAGATACGCAGTATTTT.

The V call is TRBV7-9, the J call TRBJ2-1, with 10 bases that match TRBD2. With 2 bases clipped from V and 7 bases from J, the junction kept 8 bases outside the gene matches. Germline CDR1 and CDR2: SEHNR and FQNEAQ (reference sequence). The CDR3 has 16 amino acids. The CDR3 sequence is CASSLRLAGDANEQFF. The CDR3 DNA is TGTGCCAGCAGCTTACGTCTAGCGGGGGACGCTAATGAGCAGTTCTTC.

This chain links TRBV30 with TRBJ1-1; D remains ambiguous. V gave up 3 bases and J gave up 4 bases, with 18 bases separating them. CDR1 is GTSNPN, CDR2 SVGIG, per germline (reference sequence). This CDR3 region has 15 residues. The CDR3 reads CAWRLGGSGITEAFF. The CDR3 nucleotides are TGTGCCTGGAGGTTGGGCGGATCGGGGATCACTGAAGCTTTCTTT.

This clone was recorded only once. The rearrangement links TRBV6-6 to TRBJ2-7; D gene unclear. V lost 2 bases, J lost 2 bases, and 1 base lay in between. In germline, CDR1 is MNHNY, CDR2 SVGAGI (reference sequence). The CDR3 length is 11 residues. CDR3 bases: TGTGCCAGCAGTTACACCTACGAGCAGTACTTC. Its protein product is CASSYTYEQYF.